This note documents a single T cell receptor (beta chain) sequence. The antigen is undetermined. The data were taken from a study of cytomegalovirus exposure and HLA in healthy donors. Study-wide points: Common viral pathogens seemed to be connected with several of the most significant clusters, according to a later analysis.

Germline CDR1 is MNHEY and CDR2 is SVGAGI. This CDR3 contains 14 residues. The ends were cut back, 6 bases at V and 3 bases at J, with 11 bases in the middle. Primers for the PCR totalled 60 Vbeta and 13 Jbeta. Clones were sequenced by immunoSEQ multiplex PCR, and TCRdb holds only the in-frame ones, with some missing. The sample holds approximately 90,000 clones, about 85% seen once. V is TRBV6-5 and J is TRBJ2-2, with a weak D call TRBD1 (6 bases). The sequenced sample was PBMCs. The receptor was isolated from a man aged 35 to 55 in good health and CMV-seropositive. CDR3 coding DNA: TGTGCCAGCAGAACAGGGTTGGACACCGGGGAGCTGTTTTTT. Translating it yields CASRTGLDTGELFF.